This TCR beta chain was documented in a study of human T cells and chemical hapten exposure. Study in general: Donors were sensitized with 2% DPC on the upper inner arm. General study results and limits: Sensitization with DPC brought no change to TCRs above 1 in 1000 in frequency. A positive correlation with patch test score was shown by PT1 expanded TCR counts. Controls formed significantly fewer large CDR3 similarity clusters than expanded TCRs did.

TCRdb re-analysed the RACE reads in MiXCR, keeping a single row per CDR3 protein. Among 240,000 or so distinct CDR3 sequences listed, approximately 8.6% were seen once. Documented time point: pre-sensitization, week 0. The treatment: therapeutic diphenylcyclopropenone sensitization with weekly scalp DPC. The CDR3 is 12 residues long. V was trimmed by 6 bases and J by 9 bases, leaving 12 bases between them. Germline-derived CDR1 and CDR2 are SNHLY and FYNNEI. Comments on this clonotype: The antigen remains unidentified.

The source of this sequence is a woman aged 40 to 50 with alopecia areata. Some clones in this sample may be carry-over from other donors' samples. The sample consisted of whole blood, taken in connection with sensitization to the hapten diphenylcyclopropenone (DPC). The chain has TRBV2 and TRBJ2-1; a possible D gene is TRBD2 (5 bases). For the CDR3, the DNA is TGTGCCAGCAGCCCAGAGGCGGGTGAGCAGTTCTTC. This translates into CASSPEAGEQFF.